Each of the 26 T cell receptor beta chains below was sequenced from the same sample in a study of CD8 T cells in ankylosing spondylitis. TCRdb re-called the 5' RACE reads with MiXCR, one entry per CDR3 protein. The sample carries under 250,000 distinct CDR3 sequences, 8% to 9% recorded once. The sequenced sample was blood, either unsorted or a sorted T cell fraction (not recorded which). Receptor source: a female donor with ankylosing spondylitis or in good health (not recorded which).

This clonotype was picked up a small number of times. V gene TRBV7-2 combines with J gene TRBJ2-2; 8 bases fit TRBD1. The CDR3 has 16 residues. The junction had 10 bases not matched to a gene; V was cut back by 3 bases and J by 7 bases. Germline V CDR1 and CDR2: SGHTA, FQGNSA. CDR3 in amino acids: CASSFDRGRLGGELFF. In DNA form, the CDR3 reads TGTGCCAGCAGCTTTGACAGGGGACGTCTGGGCGGGGAGCTGTTTTTT.

This clonotype was counted between two and nine times. This sequence joins TRBV5-1 and TRBJ2-7; D might be TRBD2 (6 bases). The CDR3 covers 15 residues. With 4 bases removed from V and 3 bases from J, the gap between germline ends came to 17 bases. The germline CDR1 and CDR2 sequences are SGHRS and YFSETQ. CDR3 bases: TGCGCCAGCAGCCAAAGGCAGGGAGGACGCTACGAGCAGTACTTC. This gives the protein CASSQRQGGRYEQYF.

This clonotype was recorded at least ten times. The chain joins TRBV6-1 to TRBJ2-2; TRBD2 matches 9 bases. Trimming removed 6 bases from V and 1 base from J; junction bases left unmatched: 3. From germline, CDR1 is MNHNS and CDR2 SASEGT. The CDR3 loop spans 15 amino acids. As DNA, the CDR3 is TGTGCCAGCAGGACTAGCGGAATGAACACCGGGGAGCTGTTTTTT. This encodes CASRTSGMNTGELFF.

In its sample, this clonotype was seen a few times. The chain combines TRBV20-1 with TRBJ2-5; perhaps TRBD2 as D (5 bases). Trimming cost V 0 bases and J 2 bases, with 16 bases left between them. The CDR3 has 16 amino acids. Germline CDR1 and CDR2: DFQATT and SNEGSKA (reference sequence). The CDR3 is CSARDWGEGEQETQYF. The DNA of the CDR3 is TGCAGTGCTAGAGATTGGGGTGAGGGAGAACAAGAGACCCAGTACTTC.

The CDR3 protein is CASGLRREPQHF. The CDR3 nucleotides are TGTGCCAGCGGCCTTCGAAGGGAGCCCCAGCATTTT. This chain joins TRBV6-5 and TRBJ1-5; D not certain. The CDR3 runs to 12 residues. Germline-derived CDR1 and CDR2 are MNHEY and SVGAGI. V was pared by 8 bases and J by 8 bases, with 13 bases between.

This clonotype was seen many times. The chain recombines TRBV11-2 with TRBJ2-7; 8 positions match TRBD1. V dropped 1 base and J dropped 3; count of bases not matched to a gene: 5. Germline loops: CDR1 SGHAT, CDR2 FQNNGV. This CDR3 spans 15 amino acids. For the CDR3, the DNA is TGTGCCAGCAGCTTAGGAGGGACAGGATTCTACGAGCAGTACTTC. This translates into CASSLGGTGFYEQYF.

This clonotype appeared many times. The J gene is TRBJ1-4, the V gene TRBV5-8; no clear D. The CDR3 runs 16 residues. CDR1 is SGHTS and CDR2 is YDEGEE in the germline V gene. V was clipped by 2 bases and J by 0 bases, with 11 bases between them. The chain's CDR3 is CASSFRHRATNEKLFF. Written as DNA, the CDR3 is TGTGCCAGCAGCTTCCGACACCGTGCAACTAATGAAAAACTGTTTTTT.

In this sample, this clonotype turned up many times. The chain has TRBV29-1 and TRBJ2-3, with 7 bases fitting TRBD2. In germline, CDR1 is SQVTM, CDR2 ANQGSEA. Trimming cost V 7 bases and J 0 bases; bases outside gene matches: 7. This CDR3 has 14 residues. In DNA, the CDR3 is TGCAGCGCCGGGAGGCCTACTAGCACAGATACGCAGTATTTT. This translates into CSAGRPTSTDTQYF.

The CDR3 DNA follows: TGTGCCAGCAGTTACGCCCCCGCGAGTTATGAGCAGTTCTTC. This translates into CASSYAPASYEQFF. The V call is TRBV6-5, the J call TRBJ2-1; no firm D call. CDR3 length: 14 residues. Germline V CDR1 and CDR2: MNHEY, SVGAGI. V lost 2 bases to trimming and J lost 8 bases, with 13 bases between them.

In this sample, this clonotype turned up many times. This chain joins TRBV5-1 and TRBJ2-2; 8 nucleotides align to TRBD1. CDR3 size: 15 residues. The J segment lost 7 bases and the V segment lost 0 bases, leaving 5 bases of the junction unmatched. The germline V gene encodes CDR1 SGHRS and CDR2 YFSETQ. The DNA for the CDR3 is TGCGCCAGCAGCTTGGGGACAGGGCAGGTCGGGGAGCTGTTTTTT. Protein product: CASSLGTGQVGELFF.

The chain uses TRBV5-4 and TRBJ2-7; perhaps TRBD2 as D (6 bases). The CDR3 length is 16 residues. CDR1 SGHNT and CDR2 YYREEE come from the germline V gene (reference sequence). V gave up 4 bases and J gave up 2 bases, with 19 bases separating them. The CDR3 protein is CASSARDWGDTYEQYF. The DNA for the CDR3 is TGTGCCAGCAGCGCCCGGGACTGGGGGGATACCTACGAGCAGTACTTC.

There are many counts of this clonotype. V is TRBV10-2 and J is TRBJ2-5; D unresolved. The CDR3 totals 12 residues. Trimming took off 1 base at V and 5 bases at J, with 5 bases between the two ends. Looked up from germline, CDR1 is WSHSY and CDR2 is SAAADI. This CDR3 is CASSEFEETQYF. In DNA, the CDR3 is TGCGCCAGCAGTGAGTTCGAGGAGACCCAGTACTTC.

This clonotype was recorded at least ten times. V is TRBV7-8 and J is TRBJ2-1; no clear D. Germline CDR1 and CDR2: SGHVS and FQNEAQ. This CDR3 has 15 residues. Trimming took off 1 base at V and 5 bases at J, with 12 bases between the two ends. For the CDR3, the DNA is TGTGCCAGCAGCTTAGTAGAGATCCTCAACAATGAGCAGTTCTTC. Encoded protein: CASSLVEILNNEQFF.

This clonotype occurred many times. The genes are TRBV5-6 and TRBJ2-1; 12 bases fit TRBD2. Germline V gene sequence: CDR1 SGHDT, CDR2 YYEEEE. This CDR3 region has 18 residues. V gave up 2 bases and J gave up 0 bases; unmatched junction bases: 6. CDR3 nucleotide sequence: TGTGCCAGCAGCTTTGCACTAGCGGGAGGCTCCTCCTACAATGAGCAGTTCTTC. Translation: CASSFALAGGSSYNEQFF. The complete variable domain, with remaining parts taken from reference TRBV5-6 and TRBJ2-1, reads DAGVTQSPTHLIKTRGQQVTLRCSPKSGHDTVSWYQQALGQGPQFIFQYYEEEERQRGNFPDRFSGHQFPNYSSELNVNALLLGDSALYLCASSFALAGGSSYNEQFFGPGTRLTVL.

This clonotype showed up just a few times. This chain joins TRBV2 and TRBJ1-4; tentative D call: TRBD1 (5 bases). Trimming removed 7 bases at V and 2 bases at J, with 8 bases between. This CDR3 region has 13 residues. Germline CDR1 SNHLY, CDR2 FYNNEI. CDR3 bases: TGTGCCAGCATTCGGGGGACTAATGAAAAACTGTTTTTT. Protein product: CASIRGTNEKLFF.

Ten or more counts support this clonotype. The chain has TRBV28 and TRBJ2-5; 8 bases match TRBD1. V lost 4 bases and J lost 5; bases outside the gene matches: 9. The CDR3 loop spans 15 amino acids. CDR1 is MDHEN and CDR2 is SYDVKM in the germline V gene. The chain's CDR3 is CASSSWTGRRETQYF. The CDR3 DNA sequence: TGTGCCAGCAGTTCCTGGACAGGGCGGCGGGAGACCCAGTACTTC.

This clonotype was counted at least ten times. The rearrangement uses TRBV15 and TRBJ2-7; D is unclear. V shed 6 bases and J shed 6 bases, with 15 bases lying between them. Per germline, CDR1 LNHNV and CDR2 YYDKDF (reference sequence). The CDR3 is 13 amino acids. The CDR3 DNA reads as TGTGCCACCAGGGCAGACCAAAAGGTCGAGCAGTACTTC. Translated: CATRADQKVEQYF. Together with reference TRBV15 and TRBJ2-7, the CDR3 gives the full variable domain: DAMVIQNPRYQVTQFGKPVTLSCSQTLNHNVMYWYQQKSSQAPKLLFHYYDKDFNNEADTPDNFQSRRPNTSFCFLDIRSPGLGDTAMYLCATRADQKVEQYFGPGTRLTVT.

There are a few counts of this clonotype. The chain uses TRBV19 and TRBJ1-2; D is perhaps TRBD1 (5 bases). The V and J ends lost 5 bases and 6 bases respectively, with 22 bases between them. Germline lookup yields CDR1 LNHDA and CDR2 SQIVND (reference sequence). The CDR3 contains 16 residues. CDR3: CASSALETVRINGYTF. The CDR3 DNA is TGTGCCAGTAGTGCCCTGGAGACAGTCAGAATAAATGGCTACACCTTC.

The V gene is TRBV24-1, the J gene TRBJ2-1; 7 positions agree with TRBD2. Germline V gene data show CDR1 as KGHDR and CDR2 as SFDVKD. J gave up 6 bases and V 7 bases, and 8 bases lay outside the gene matches. The CDR3 runs to 14 residues. CDR3 coding DNA: TGTGCCACCAGACCCTCTAGCGGTACCAATGAGCAGTTCTTC. As protein: CATRPSSGTNEQFF.

This clonotype occurred many times. The V and J genes are TRBV6-2 or TRBV6-3 and TRBJ2-7; D possibly uses TRBD1 or TRBD2 (5 bases each). The CDR3 covers 14 residues. Trimming took off 7 bases at V and 0 bases at J, with 13 bases between the two ends. Germline values: CDR1 MNHEY, CDR2 SVGEGT. The CDR3 reads CASNTGTLSYEQYF. CDR3 nucleotide sequence: TGTGCCAGCAACACCGGGACGCTCTCCTACGAGCAGTACTTC.

This clonotype appeared many times. The V and J genes are TRBV6-1 and TRBJ2-4, with 7 positions matching TRBD1. CDR1 and CDR2 from the germline V gene are MNHNS and SASEGT. J was trimmed by 1 base and V by 2 bases; bases with no gene match: 8. The CDR3 has 17 amino acids. DNA of the CDR3: TGTGCCAGCAGTGAATGGTTTAGGGGGCTGGCCAAAAACATTCAGTACTTC. This sequence encodes CASSEWFRGLAKNIQYF.

This clonotype was detected ten times or more. The V and J genes are TRBV28 and TRBJ2-5, with 11 bases lining up with TRBD2. The CDR3 sequence is 18 residues long. The germline CDR1 and CDR2 sequences are MDHEN and SYDVKM. V gave up 2 bases and J gave up 7 bases; unmatched junction bases: 15. CDR3 in DNA: TGTGCCAGCAGTTTACGATTGTTTAGCGGGAGGGGTTCAAGGACCCAGTACTTC. This encodes CASSLRLFSGRGSRTQYF.

This clonotype was detected many times. The CDR3 loop reads CASVEDREVGGTDTQYF. In DNA form, the CDR3 reads TGTGCCAGCGTGGAGGACAGGGAAGTGGGGGGCACAGATACGCAGTATTTT. The chain employs TRBV2 and TRBJ2-3; TRBD1 matches 8 bases. The CDR3 covers 17 residues. The germline V gene has CDR1 SNHLY and CDR2 FYNNEI. Unmatched junction bases numbered 14, after V lost 8 bases and J lost 1 base.

This clonotype was counted many times. The V gene is TRBV5-6, the J gene TRBJ2-3; D ambiguous. This CDR3 comprises 12 residues. The germline V gene has CDR1 SGHDT and CDR2 YYEEEE. V was cut by 4 bases and J by 9 bases, with 12 bases left in between. The CDR3 DNA reads TGTGCCAGCAGCCAGGCGCGTCGGACGCAGTATTTT. This sequence encodes CASSQARRTQYF.

This clonotype was seen at least ten times. V usage is TRBV2 and J usage is TRBJ2-7; D remains ambiguous. The CDR3 length is 10 residues. Trimming stripped 4 bases from V and 3 bases from J, with 1 base between. CDR1 SNHLY and CDR2 FYNNEI come from the germline V gene. The CDR3 DNA is TGTGCCAGCAGTGTCTACGAGCAGTACTTC. Translating gives CASSVYEQYF.

This clonotype was picked up many times. The chain carries TRBV20-1 and TRBJ2-5, with unresolved D. Trimming left V 3 bases short and J 5 bases short, with 7 bases between. CDR3 length: 11 residues. Looked up from germline, CDR1 is DFQATT and CDR2 is SNEGSKA (reference sequence). CDR3 coding DNA: TGCAGTGCTAGGTTTGGGGAGACCCAGTACTTC. Translation gives CSARFGETQYF.